This is a list of T cell receptor beta chains from one sample in a study of cytomegalovirus exposure and HLA in healthy donors. Profiling relied on immunoSEQ multiplex PCR, and the TCRdb table lists in-frame clones only, not all of them. Here the sample spans tens of thousands of clones, about 75% being singletons. Sequenced input: PBMCs. The origin of the receptors is a man in his forties or fifties in good health and CMV-seronegative. CDR3s include the opening cysteine and the closing phenylalanine or tryptophan. D genes are given only for firm matches. Expanded clones are given a class, and other clones once, few, many or no size at all.

CDR3 DNA: TGCAGCGTCTCAAGGGGGACAGGGACCGTCGGGGAGCTGTTTTTT
CDR3 protein: CSVSRGTGTVGELFF
J gene: TRBJ2-2
D gene: TRBD1
V gene: TRBV29-1
clone size: NA

CDR3 DNA: TGTGCCAGCAGCAGGGGACAGGGGGTTTTTGGCTACGAGCAGTACTTC
CDR3 protein: CASSRGQGVFGYEQYF
J gene: TRBJ2-7
D gene: TRBD1
V gene: TRBV7-9
clone size: NA

CDR3 DNA: TGTGCCAGCAGTTACGGGCGGCCCGGGGTCGGTGACACCATATATTTT
CDR3 protein: CASSYGRPGVGDTIYF
J gene: TRBJ1-3
D gene: NA
V gene: TRBV6-5
clone size: NA

CDR3 DNA: TGTGCCAGCAGCGTAGAAGGGACAGGGACAGATACGCAGTATTTT
CDR3 protein: CASSVEGTGTDTQYF
J gene: TRBJ2-3
D gene: TRBD1
V gene: TRBV9
clone size: NA

CDR3 DNA: TGTGCCAGCAGTTCCGGACTAGTCCCCGGGGAGCTGTTTTTT
CDR3 protein: CASSSGLVPGELFF
J gene: TRBJ2-2
D gene: TRBD2
V gene: TRBV6-5
clone size: NA

CDR3 DNA: TGCGCCAGCAGCTTGGGGCTAGCGGTCCCAGATACGCAGTATTTT
CDR3 protein: CASSLGLAVPDTQYF
J gene: TRBJ2-3
D gene: TRBD2
V gene: TRBV5-1
clone size: NA

CDR3 DNA: TGTGCCAGCAGCTTTGACAGGGGCAGCACAGATACGCAGTATTTT
CDR3 protein: CASSFDRGSTDTQYF
J gene: TRBJ2-3
D gene: TRBD1
V gene: TRBV7-9
clone size: NA

CDR3 DNA: TGCGCCAGCAGCTTGGCTTTCGATGGGGCATTGAACACTGAAGCTTTCTTT
CDR3 protein: CASSLAFDGALNTEAFF
J gene: TRBJ1-1
D gene: NA
V gene: TRBV5-1
clone size: NA

CDR3 DNA: TGTGCCAGCAGTTACTCGTCGACAGAGACGAACACTGAAGCTTTCTTT
CDR3 protein: CASSYSSTETNTEAFF
J gene: TRBJ1-1
D gene: NA
V gene: TRBV6-8
clone size: once

CDR3 DNA: TGTGCCAGCAGCCGACCCTATCGGGGTAATGAAGCTTTCTTT
CDR3 protein: CASSRPYRGNEAFF
J gene: TRBJ1-1
D gene: NA
V gene: TRBV7-2
clone size: NA

CDR3 DNA: TGCGCCAGCAGCCAAGTTCTAGATACGCAGTATTTT
CDR3 protein: CASSQVLDTQYF
J gene: TRBJ2-3
D gene: NA
V gene: TRBV4-1
clone size: NA

CDR3 DNA: TGTGCCAGCAGCTTAGGGGGCCACGTTGAAGCTTTCTTT
CDR3 protein: CASSLGGHVEAFF
J gene: TRBJ1-1
D gene: NA
V gene: TRBV7-9
clone size: NA

CDR3 DNA: TGTGCCAGCAGGGACACAGGCACCGGGGAGCTGTTTTTT
CDR3 protein: CASRDTGTGELFF
J gene: TRBJ2-2
D gene: NA
V gene: TRBV6-1
clone size: NA

CDR3 DNA: TGTGCCAGCAGCTCTAGCGGGAGGGCCACCGGGGAGCTGTTTTTT
CDR3 protein: CASSSSGRATGELFF
J gene: TRBJ2-2
D gene: TRBD2
V gene: TRBV7-3
clone size: NA

CDR3 DNA: TGTGCCAGCGTGAAGCTAGCGGATGGAGGGGCCAACGTCCTGACTTTC
CDR3 protein: CASVKLADGGANVLTF
J gene: TRBJ2-6
D gene: TRBD2
V gene: TRBV2
clone size: NA

CDR3 DNA: TGTGCCAGCAGCTTGGCTACGAGCACCTACAATGAGCAGTTCTTC
CDR3 protein: CASSLATSTYNEQFF
J gene: TRBJ2-1
D gene: NA
V gene: TRBV5-6
clone size: NA

CDR3 DNA: TGCGCCAGCAGCCAAGTGGAGTTGAGCACTGAAGCTTTCTTT
CDR3 protein: CASSQVELSTEAFF
J gene: TRBJ1-1
D gene: NA
V gene: TRBV4-1
clone size: NA

CDR3 DNA: TGTGCCAGCAGTCTAGGGGGACAGTGGAGGACTAGCGGGAGCTACGAGCAGTACTTC
CDR3 protein: CASSLGGQWRTSGSYEQYF
J gene: TRBJ2-7
D gene: TRBD2
V gene: TRBV28
clone size: NA

CDR3 DNA: TGCGCCAGCAGCTTAGTCTGGGGGGGGACCACTGAAGCTTTCTTT
CDR3 protein: CASSLVWGGTTEAFF
J gene: TRBJ1-1
D gene: NA
V gene: TRBV5-1
clone size: NA

CDR3 DNA: TGTGCCAGTTGTCCGGAGACTAACTATGGCTACACCTTC
CDR3 protein: CASCPETNYGYTF
J gene: TRBJ1-2
D gene: NA
V gene: TRBV19
clone size: NA

CDR3 DNA: TGTGCCAGCAGTGATAACTGGGCGACCGGCTACACCTTC
CDR3 protein: CASSDNWATGYTF
J gene: TRBJ1-2
D gene: NA
V gene: TRBV6-1
clone size: NA

CDR3 DNA: TGTGCCACCAGCAGGGACAGGAACCCCTATAATTCACCCCTCCACTTT
CDR3 protein: CATSRDRNPYNSPLHF
J gene: TRBJ1-6
D gene: TRBD1
V gene: TRBV15
clone size: NA